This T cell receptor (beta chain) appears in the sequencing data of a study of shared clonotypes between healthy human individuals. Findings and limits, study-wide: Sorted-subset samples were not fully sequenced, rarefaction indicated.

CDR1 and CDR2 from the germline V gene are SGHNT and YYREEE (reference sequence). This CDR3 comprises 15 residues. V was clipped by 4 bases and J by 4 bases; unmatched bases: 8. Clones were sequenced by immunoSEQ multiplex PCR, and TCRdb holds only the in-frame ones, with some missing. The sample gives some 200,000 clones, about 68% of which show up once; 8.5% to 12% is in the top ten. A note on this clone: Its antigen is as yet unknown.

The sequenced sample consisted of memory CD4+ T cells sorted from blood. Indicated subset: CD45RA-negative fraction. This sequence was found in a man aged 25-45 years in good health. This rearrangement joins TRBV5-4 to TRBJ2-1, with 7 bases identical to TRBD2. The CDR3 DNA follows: TGTGCCAGCAGCACCCGGGACTACACATACAATGAGCAGTTCTTC. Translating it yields CASSTRDYTYNEQFF.